A selection of T cell receptor beta chains follows, all from one sample in a study of ipilimumab plus nivolumab after autologous stem cell transplantation. Sequenced by immunoSEQ multiplex PCR; TCRdb stores in-frame clones only, minus some. Among 15,000 to 20,000 clones listed, more than 60% were seen once. This specimen consisted of PBMCs, obtained in a trial of ipilimumab plus nivolumab as post-transplant consolidation. The receptors originated from a male donor with diffuse large B-cell lymphoma. CDR3s include the opening cysteine and the closing phenylalanine or tryptophan. D genes are given only for firm matches.

>TRBJ1-1|.|TRBV29-1
CSVASGGEAFF
>TRBJ2-7|TRBD1|TRBV25-1
CATRDSLTYEQYF
>TRBJ2-1|TRBD2|TRBV27
CASSRGGSYNEQFF
>TRBJ2-3|.|TRBV4-1
CASSQVAVVTDTQYF
>TRBJ1-4|.|TRBV7-9
CASSAPRLGRKLFF
>TRBJ2-5|TRBD2|TRBV5-1
CASSPSAGTSGLDF
>TRBJ2-3|TRBD2|TRBV7-8
CASSRLASKDTQYF
>TRBJ2-2|.|TRBV5-1
CASSFLFGTGELFF
>TRBJ2-1|.|TRBV7-2
CASSLAAGSAYNEQFF
>TRBJ2-3|.|TRBV30
CAWSEGVSTDTQYF
>TRBJ1-4|.|TRBV5-1
CASSLRQPNEKLFF
>TRBJ2-7|.|TRBV30
CAWSVGPYEQYF
>TRBJ2-2|TRBD1|TRBV19
CASRDPGQVNTGELFF
>TRBJ1-5|.|TRBV19
CASSPADSYQPQHF
>TRBJ1-2|.|TRBV7-9
CASRLLTDTGAYGYTF
>TRBJ1-1|.|TRBV2
CATVTRGLVEAFF
>TRBJ2-2|.|TRBV6-1
CASSEHGGELFF
>TRBJ1-1|.|TRBV19
CASSIGVTVNTEAFF
>TRBJ2-7|.|TRBV9
CASSVDTTGYEQYF
>TRBJ1-2|TRBD1|TRBV7-2
CASSLAPGTGLYGYTF
>TRBJ2-7|.|TRBV19
CASSFYPRAYEQYF
>TRBJ1-1|.|TRBV7-8
CASSSGTARMNTEAFF
>TRBJ1-5|.|TRBV5-1
CASSEDGNQPQHF
>TRBJ1-5|.|TRBV2
CASSEGKGRPQHF
>TRBJ2-3|.|TRBV7-2
CASSLTTSSPAQYF
>TRBJ2-3|.|TRBV7-2
CASSLLGGYTDTQYF
>TRBJ1-2|.|TRBV29-1
CSVDTQGLNYGYTF
>TRBJ2-7|.|TRBV27
CASSLSGAGAYEQYF
>TRBJ2-1|TRBD2|TRBV19
CASQVLIYRGGLAGGMGEQFF
>TRBJ2-3|.|TRBV4-1
CASSQDLTNLDTQYF
>TRBJ2-2|.|TRBV11-1
CASTSHYSNTGELFF
>TRBJ2-7|TRBD1|TRBV6-5
CASSYTLPDRGYEQYF
>TRBJ2-5|TRBD1|TRBV7-9
CASSTGQLETQYF
>TRBJ2-6|TRBD2|TRBV7-9
CASSPSAGDSNVLTF